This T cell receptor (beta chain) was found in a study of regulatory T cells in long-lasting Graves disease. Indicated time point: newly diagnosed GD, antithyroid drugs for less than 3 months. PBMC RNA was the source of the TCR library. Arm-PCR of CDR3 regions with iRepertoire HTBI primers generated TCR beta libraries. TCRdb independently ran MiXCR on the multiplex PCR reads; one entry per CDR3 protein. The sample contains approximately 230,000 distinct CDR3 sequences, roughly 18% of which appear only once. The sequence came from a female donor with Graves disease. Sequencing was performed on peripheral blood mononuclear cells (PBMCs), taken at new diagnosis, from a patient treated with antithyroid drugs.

This CDR3 reads CASSLEGAGTQETQYF. The CDR3 nucleotides are TGTGCCAGCAGCTTAGAAGGGGCAGGTACCCAAGAGACCCAGTACTTC. The chain carries TRBV11-2 and TRBJ2-5; perhaps TRBD1 as D (5 bases). This CDR3 is 16 amino acids long. Germline CDR1 is SGHAT and CDR2 is FQNNGV. Trimming removed 0 bases at V and 1 base at J, with 12 bases between.